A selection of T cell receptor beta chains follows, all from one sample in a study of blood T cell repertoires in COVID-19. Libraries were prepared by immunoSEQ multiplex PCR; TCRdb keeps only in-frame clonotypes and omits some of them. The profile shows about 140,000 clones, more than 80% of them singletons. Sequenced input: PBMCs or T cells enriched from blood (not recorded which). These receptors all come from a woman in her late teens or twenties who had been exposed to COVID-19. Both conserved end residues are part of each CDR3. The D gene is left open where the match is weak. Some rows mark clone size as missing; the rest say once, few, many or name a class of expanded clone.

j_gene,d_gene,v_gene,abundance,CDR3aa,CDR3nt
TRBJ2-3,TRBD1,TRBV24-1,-,CATSDYWGTGRTDTQYF,TGTGCCACCAGTGATTATTGGGGGACAGGGCGGACAGATACGCAGTATTTT
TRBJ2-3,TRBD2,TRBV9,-,CASSVLAGGTDTQYF,TGTGCCAGCAGCGTACTAGCGGGAGGCACAGATACGCAGTATTTT
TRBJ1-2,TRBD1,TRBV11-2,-,CASSLVQGGSYTF,TGTGCCAGCAGCTTAGTACAGGGGGGTAGCTACACCTTC
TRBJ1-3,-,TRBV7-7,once,CASSLRDNYSGNTIYF,TGTGCCAGCAGCTTAAGGGACAACTACTCTGGAAACACCATATATTTT
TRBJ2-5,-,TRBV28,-,CASETGTTKETQYF,TGTGCCAGCGAAACCGGGACAACGAAAGAGACCCAGTACTTC
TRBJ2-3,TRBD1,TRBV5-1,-,CASSFLQGAGGDTQYF,TGCGCCAGCAGCTTCCTACAGGGGGCGGGCGGAGATACGCAGTATTTT
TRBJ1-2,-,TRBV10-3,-,CAISEQGSYGYTF,TGTGCCATCAGTGAACAGGGCTCCTATGGCTACACCTTC
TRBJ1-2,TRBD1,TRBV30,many,CAWSVNRGFGYTF,TGTGCCTGGAGTGTAAACAGGGGGTTTGGCTACACCTTC
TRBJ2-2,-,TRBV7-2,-,CASRRPGLAGELFF,TGTGCCAGCAGGCGCCCAGGGTTGGCCGGGGAGCTGTTTTTT
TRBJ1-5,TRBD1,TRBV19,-,CASSIGRDRESQPQHF,TGTGCCAGTAGTATCGGGCGGGACAGGGAGAGTCAGCCCCAGCATTTT
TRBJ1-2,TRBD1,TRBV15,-,CATSTTTLGTVNYGYTF,TGTGCCACCAGCACAACCACACTGGGGACAGTTAACTATGGCTACACCTTC
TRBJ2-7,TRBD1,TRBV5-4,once,CASSPKGQGAVEQYF,TGTGCCAGCAGCCCCAAGGGACAGGGGGCAGTAGAGCAGTACTTC
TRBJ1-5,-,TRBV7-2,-,CASSLAGVGNQPQHF,TGTGCCAGCAGCTTAGCAGGGGTAGGCAATCAGCCCCAGCATTTT
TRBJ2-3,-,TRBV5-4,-,CASSLVGGGSTDTQYF,TGTGCCAGCAGCTTGGTTGGGGGCGGGAGCACAGATACGCAGTATTTT
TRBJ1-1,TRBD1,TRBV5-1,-,CASSSTSGQGTEAFF,TGCGCCAGCAGCTCGACTTCGGGACAGGGAACTGAAGCTTTCTTT
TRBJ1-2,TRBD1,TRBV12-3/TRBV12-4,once,CASRIQGKRGYTF,TGTGCCAGCAGAATACAGGGGAAGCGTGGCTACACCTTC
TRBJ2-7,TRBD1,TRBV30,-,CAWALDRGHEQYF,TGTGCCTGGGCCTTAGACAGGGGCCACGAGCAGTACTTC
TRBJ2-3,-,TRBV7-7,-,CASSLGGFGDTQYF,TGTGCCAGCAGCTTAGGGGGCTTCGGCGATACGCAGTATTTT
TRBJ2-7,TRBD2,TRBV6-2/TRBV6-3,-,CASSYSGGSGLNYEQYF,TGTGCCAGCAGTTACTCGGGAGGTAGCGGGCTAAACTACGAGCAGTACTTC
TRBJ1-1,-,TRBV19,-,CASSIQTGADTEAFF,TGTGCCAGTAGTATACAAACGGGAGCTGACACTGAAGCTTTCTTT
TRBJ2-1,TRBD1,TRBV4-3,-,CASSQAQGNEQFF,TGCGCCAGCAGCCAAGCACAGGGGAATGAGCAGTTCTTC
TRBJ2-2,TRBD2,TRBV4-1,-,CASSQGLAGGNTGELFF,TGCGCCAGCAGCCAGGGACTAGCGGGAGGAAACACCGGGGAGCTGTTTTTT
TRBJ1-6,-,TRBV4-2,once,CASSQDRGPPYNSPLHF,TGTGCCAGCAGCCAAGATAGAGGGCCCCCTTATAATTCACCCCTCCACTTT
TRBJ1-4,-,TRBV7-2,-,CASSLGGTAATNEKLFF,TGTGCCAGCAGCCTGGGGGGTACAGCGGCAACTAATGAAAAACTGTTTTTT
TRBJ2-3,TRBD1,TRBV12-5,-,CASGYVGQGVATQYF,TGTGCTAGTGGTTACGTCGGACAGGGAGTCGCTACGCAGTATTTT
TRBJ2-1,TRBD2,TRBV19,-,CASRPGLAVYNEQFF,TGTGCCAGTAGGCCGGGACTAGCGGTTTACAATGAGCAGTTCTTC
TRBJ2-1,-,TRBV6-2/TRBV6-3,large,CASSYTGEMVNEQFF,TGTGCCAGCAGTTATACGGGGGAGATGGTGAATGAGCAGTTCTTC
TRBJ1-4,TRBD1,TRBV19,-,CASRTGFGIGVEKLFF,TGTGCCAGTCGGACAGGGTTCGGGATAGGAGTGGAAAAACTGTTTTTT